One TCR beta chain is described in this entry. Its antigen is not known. Trimming stripped 2 bases from V and 3 bases from J, with 8 bases between. CDR3 size: 13 residues. This sample was taken from a study of T cell responses to AZD1222 COVID-19 vaccine. Points from the study as a whole: White British ancestry dominated among donors, who included more females, and clonal diversity was possibly underestimated. All repertoire sampling was performed exclusively after the peak T cell response.

Assay used: immunoSEQ multiplex PCR; TCRdb lists only in-frame clones, some missing. Seen here are just over 150,000 clones, 75% to 95% observed once, and the top ten hold approximately 2%. The receptor was derived from an adult in good health. The source was peripheral blood, collected on day 0 of AZD1222 vaccination. The chain has TRBV12-3 or TRBV12-4 and TRBJ2-7; D not resolved. The CDR3 DNA reads as TGTGCCAGCAGTTTATACTCGAACTACGAGCAGTACTTC. Protein: CASSLYSNYEQYF.